This T cell receptor beta chain originates from a study of T-cell reconstitution after alpha-beta-depleted transplantation in children. This clonotype has more than one count but fewer than ten. Unique molecular identifiers were incorporated into the prepared TCRbeta library. TCRdb redid the calling of the PCR reads with MiXCR, one entry per CDR3 protein. The sample carries roughly 610,000 distinct CDR3 sequences, approximately 10% recorded once. The clonotype originates from a human donor who donated a stem cell graft to a child with acute myeloid leukemia. Sequences were derived from PBMCs from the stem cell graft donor, sampled from the stem cell graft.

The CDR3 DNA is TGTGCCAGCGGGAAGCGGGAGGAGAGGGGTGGAAACATTCAGTACTTC. Translated, it gives CASGKREERGGNIQYF. This sequence joins TRBV13 and TRBJ2-4, with 9 bases that match TRBD2. The CDR3 has 16 amino acids. V shed 8 bases, J shed 6 bases, and the junction held 14 bases outside the gene matches. CDR1 PRHDT and CDR2 FYEKMQ come from the germline V gene (reference sequence).